This TCR beta chain stems from a study of regulatory T cells in long-lasting Graves disease. Study results and caveats: With persistent disease, TRBV28, TRBJ1-2 and TRBJ2-5 were the favored segments. Persistent patients shared more public clonotypes (approximately 2,700) than newly diagnosed patients (approximately 1,000).

This clonotype has ten or more counts. Its target is not known. Arm-PCR of CDR3 regions and iRepertoire HTBI primers were the basis on which TCR beta libraries were built. One entry per CDR3 protein, called by TCRdb with MiXCR from the multiplex PCR reads. The top ten hold 9% to 15% of the sample, which has more than 450,000 distinct CDR3 sequences, about 17% seen once. J gave up 6 bases and V 3 bases, and 3 bases lay outside the gene matches. The CDR3 covers 13 residues. From germline, CDR1 is KGHSH and CDR2 LQKENI. As to time point: newly diagnosed GD, antithyroid drugs for less than 3 months. The TCR library was made from RNA that had been extracted from PBMCs in TRIzol. The data also belong to a second study, concerning T cells in Graves' hyperthyroidism and ophthalmopathy.

The sequence came from a middle-aged man with Graves disease. The sequencing used peripheral blood mononuclear cells (PBMCs), collected at new diagnosis, from a patient treated with antithyroid drugs. This sequence joins TRBV18 and TRBJ2-7; 9 bases match TRBD1. The CDR3 spells CASSPGTGTEQYF. For the CDR3, the DNA is TGTGCCAGCTCACCGGGGACAGGGACCGAGCAGTACTTC. The full variable domain, with the rest looked up from reference TRBV18 and TRBJ2-7, is NAGVMQNPRHLVRRRGQEARLRCSPMKGHSHVYWYRQLPEEGLKFMVYLQKENIIDESGMPKERFSAEFPKEGPSILRIQQVVRGDSAAYFCASSPGTGTEQYFGPGTRLTVT.